The present entry profiles one TCR beta chain with its context. The sample belongs to a study of blood T cell repertoires in COVID-19. Study context: Spain, Italy and the United States supplied samples that represented acute and convalescent COVID-19. From T cells, B-cell-depleted T cells, or PBMCs came the material, which was cDNA or gDNA.

Germline V gene lookup returns CDR1 MNHEY and CDR2 SVGAGI. The CDR3 runs to 12 residues. V was cut by 8 bases and J by 5 bases, with 10 bases left in between. Per the original methods: Amplification of reference gene primers provided the estimated nucleated cell counts. TCRdb's copy holds only in-frame clones and misses some; the assay was immunoSEQ multiplex PCR. That table supplies the V and J calls and clone size; D and trimming were determined from the DNA. The sample lists 75,000 to 95,000 clones; 87% were seen once. The chain combines TRBV6-5 with TRBJ1-5; D perhaps matches TRBD1 (6 bases). This receptor was identified in a human donor in a cohort sampled during active COVID-19. The specimen was peripheral blood. Here the CDR3 reads CASGEGDQPQHF. CDR3 sequence (DNA): TGTGCCAGCGGCGAGGGGGATCAGCCCCAGCATTTT.